These 17 T cell receptor beta chains originate from one sample sequenced in a study of cytomegalovirus exposure and HLA in healthy donors. The PCR employed 60 Vbeta primers together with 13 Jbeta primers. Using immunoSEQ multiplex PCR, the repertoire was profiled, and TCRdb retains in-frame clones only, with some absent. The data show around 88,000 clones, with over 75% seen just once and around 7.8% held by the top ten. Sequencing was performed on PBMCs. The receptors come from a man in his forties or fifties in good health and CMV-seropositive.

About this clone: An end of the junction differs from the germline gene, which may be a read error. This sequence joins TRBV30 and TRBJ1-6; 7 nucleotides match TRBD1. Per germline, CDR1 GTSNPN and CDR2 SVGIG (reference sequence). This CDR3 is 12 amino acids long. CDR3 residues: CAWKGGRSPLNF. For the CDR3, the DNA is TGTGCCTGGAAAGGGGGCCGGTCACCCCTCAACTTT.

Written as DNA, the CDR3 is TGTGCCACCTCATACCGGGACAGGTACCTTTATGGCTACACCTTC. Its translation: CATSYRDRYLYGYTF. V and J are TRBV11-2 and TRBJ1-2, with 8 nucleotides matching TRBD1. The trim removed 10 bases at V and 5 bases at J, leaving 15 bases unmatched. Germline CDR1 is SGHAT and CDR2 is FQNNGV. The CDR3 contains 15 residues.

This chain joins TRBV19 and TRBJ2-1, with D tentatively TRBD2 (5 bases). Between the trimmed V and J ends, which lost 4 bases and 4 bases, there was a span of 14 bases. CDR3 length: 15 amino acids. CDR1 and CDR2 from the germline V gene are LNHDA and SQIVND (reference sequence). DNA for the CDR3: TGTGCCAGTAGTACCATTCCGGGATTTTACAATGAGCAGTTCTTC. Translating gives CASSTIPGFYNEQFF.

A few counts support this clone. This chain links TRBV9 with TRBJ2-1; 11 bases are a match to TRBD2. J was trimmed by 2 bases and V by 2 bases; bases with no gene match: 0. CDR1 is SGDLS, CDR2 YYNGEE, per germline. CDR3 length: 15 residues. CDR3 residues: CASSVTSGAYNEQFF. CDR3 DNA: TGTGCCAGCAGCGTGACTAGCGGGGCCTACAATGAGCAGTTCTTC.

V gene TRBV7-2 combines with J gene TRBJ2-1, with a tentative D call TRBD2 (6 bases). Trimming shortened V by 0 bases and J by 4 bases, and 10 bases separated the two germline ends. The germline gives CDR1 SGHTA, CDR2 FQGNSA. This CDR3 has 15 amino acids. The DNA for the CDR3 is TGTGCCAGCAGCTTAGCGGGAGGACAATACAATGAGCAGTTCTTC. This codes for CASSLAGGQYNEQFF.

In regard to this clone: One end of the junction does not line up with germline, which may come from a read error. The CDR3 DNA is TGTTCCAGCATCTCTGGCGGAGATACGCAGTATTTT. Translation gives CSSISGGDTQYF. J is TRBJ2-3 and V is TRBV7-9; D call uncertain. Per germline, CDR1 SEHNR and CDR2 FQNEAQ (reference sequence). This CDR3 has 12 residues.

The CDR3 coding sequence is TGTGCCAGCAGCTTAGCTAAGTCAGGGAACACTGAAGCTTTCTTT. Translation gives CASSLAKSGNTEAFF. V is TRBV7-6 and J is TRBJ1-1; D is uncertain. The germline V gene has CDR1 SGHVS and CDR2 FNYEAQ. The length of the CDR3 is 15 residues. V lost 0 bases, J lost 1 base, and 9 bases lay in between.

The V call is TRBV27, the J call TRBJ2-1; 13 bases fit TRBD2. The germline gives CDR1 MNHEY, CDR2 SMNVEV (reference sequence). CDR3 length: 15 residues. The V gene end was trimmed by 7 bases and the J gene end by 4 bases; junction bases not matched to a gene: 4. The CDR3 DNA reads as TGTGCCAGCATTAGACTAGCGGGGGGTTACAATGAGCAGTTCTTC. This codes for CASIRLAGGYNEQFF.

The chain links TRBV10-3 to TRBJ2-7, with a weak D call TRBD1 (5 bases). CDR3 size: 15 residues. Trimming pared 0 bases from V and 6 bases from J, leaving 15 bases between. Germline lookup yields CDR1 ENHRY and CDR2 SYGVKD. The CDR3 loop is CAISESISGKGEQYF. Here the CDR3 DNA reads TGTGCCATCAGTGAGTCGATATCAGGGAAAGGCGAGCAGTACTTC.

V usage is TRBV7-8 and J usage is TRBJ2-1; the match to TRBD1 covers 8 bases. The CDR3 extends over 15 amino acids. With 6 bases clipped from V and 8 bases from J, the junction kept 12 bases outside the gene matches. Germline-derived CDR1 and CDR2 are SGHVS and FQNEAQ. CDR3 loop: CASSLMGAGGYEQFF. The CDR3 DNA reads TGTGCCAGCAGTCTTATGGGGGCAGGGGGCTATGAGCAGTTCTTC.

The rearrangement uses TRBV19 and TRBJ2-5, with 7 bases aligning to TRBD1. Germline lookup yields CDR1 LNHDA and CDR2 SQIVND (reference sequence). V lost 4 bases to trimming and J lost 5 bases; unmatched junction nucleotides: 4. This CDR3 region has 13 residues. CDR3 region: CASSTGTAETQYF. In nucleotides, the CDR3 is TGTGCCAGTAGTACCGGGACAGCCGAGACCCAGTACTTC.

The V call is TRBV2, the J call TRBJ1-6, with D unclear. Per germline, CDR1 SNHLY and CDR2 FYNNEI. The CDR3 totals 14 residues. Trimming left V 3 bases short and J 3 bases short, with 6 bases between. The CDR3 loop is CASSERDYNSPLHF. The CDR3 DNA follows: TGTGCCAGCAGTGAGAGGGACTATAATTCACCCCTCCACTTT.

The V gene is TRBV6-1, the J gene TRBJ2-1, with TRBD2 matching over 8 bases. The CDR3 spans 15 residues. Germline assignment: CDR1 MNHNS and CDR2 SASEGT. J lost 9 bases, V lost 2 bases, and 9 bases had no gene match. CDR3: CASSETNGLATEQFF. CDR3 DNA: TGTGCCAGCAGTGAAACGAATGGACTAGCTACTGAGCAGTTCTTC.

This clone was counted only a few times. This chain links TRBV30 with TRBJ1-1; D is ambiguous. This CDR3 contains 13 residues. CDR1 is GTSNPN, CDR2 SVGIG, per germline (reference sequence). V dropped 2 bases and J dropped 5 bases, with 12 bases sitting between them. The CDR3: CAWSREGRTEAFF. Written as DNA, the CDR3 is TGTGCCTGGAGTCGGGAGGGTCGGACTGAAGCTTTCTTT.

J is TRBJ1-3 and V is TRBV6-5; D remains unclear. The CDR3 has 14 amino acids. Between the trimmed V and J ends, which lost 6 bases and 0 bases, there was a span of 9 bases. The germline CDR1 and CDR2 sequences are MNHEY and SVGAGI. The CDR3 DNA follows: TGTGCCAGCAGGATAACGAGCTCTGGAAACACCATATATTTT. This sequence encodes CASRITSSGNTIYF.

The rearrangement links TRBV7-9 to TRBJ1-5, with 7 bases matching TRBD1. J was trimmed by 7 bases and V by 10 bases; bases with no gene match: 7. The CDR3 covers 12 residues. CDR1 and CDR2 from the germline V gene are SEHNR and FQNEAQ (reference sequence). The CDR3 here is CATSTGTQPQHF. CDR3 DNA sequence: TGTGCCACTTCGACAGGGACGCAGCCCCAGCATTTT.

This clone was recorded a few times. V gene TRBV5-1 combines with J gene TRBJ1-3, with D tentatively TRBD1 (5 bases). The V and J ends lost 4 bases and 0 bases respectively, with 11 bases between them. The CDR3 runs to 15 residues. CDR1 and CDR2 (germline): SGHRS, YFSETQ. CDR3: CASSPDIFSGNTIYF. The CDR3 region has the DNA TGCGCCAGCAGCCCGGACATTTTCTCTGGAAACACCATATATTTT.